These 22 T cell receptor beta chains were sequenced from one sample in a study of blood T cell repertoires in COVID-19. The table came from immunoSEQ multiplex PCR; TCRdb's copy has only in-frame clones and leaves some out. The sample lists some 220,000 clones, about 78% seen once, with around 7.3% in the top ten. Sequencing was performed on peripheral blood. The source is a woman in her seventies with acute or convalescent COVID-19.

The CDR3 sequence: CASSLMGGSNYGYTF. In DNA, the CDR3 is TGTGCCAGCAGTTTAATGGGGGGTTCTAACTATGGCTACACCTTC. The chain links TRBV27 to TRBJ1-2, with TRBD1 as a possible D gene (5 bases). V was pared by 2 bases and J by 0 bases, with 10 bases between. Per the germline V gene, CDR1 is MNHEY and CDR2 is SMNVEV (reference sequence). The CDR3 is 15 residues long.

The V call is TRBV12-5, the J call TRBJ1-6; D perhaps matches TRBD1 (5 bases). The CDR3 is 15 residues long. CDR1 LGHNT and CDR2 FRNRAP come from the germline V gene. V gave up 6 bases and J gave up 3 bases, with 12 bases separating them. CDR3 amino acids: CASGSEGLYNSPLHF. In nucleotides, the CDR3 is TGTGCTAGTGGCTCAGAGGGACTCTATAATTCACCCCTCCACTTT.

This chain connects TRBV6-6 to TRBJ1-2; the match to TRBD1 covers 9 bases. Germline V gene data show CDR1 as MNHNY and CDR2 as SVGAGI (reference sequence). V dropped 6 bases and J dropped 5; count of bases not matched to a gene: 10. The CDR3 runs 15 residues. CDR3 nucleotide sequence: TGTGCCAGCAGCCAGGAACAGGGGGCGATTTATGGCTACACCTTC. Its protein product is CASSQEQGAIYGYTF.

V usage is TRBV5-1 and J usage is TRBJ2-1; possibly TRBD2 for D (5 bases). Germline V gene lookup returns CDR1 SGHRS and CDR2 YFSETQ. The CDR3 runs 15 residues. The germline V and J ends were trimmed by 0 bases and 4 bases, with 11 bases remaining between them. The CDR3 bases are TGCGCCAGCAGCTTGGCTCGGGGTCCGTACAATGAGCAGTTCTTC. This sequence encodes CASSLARGPYNEQFF.

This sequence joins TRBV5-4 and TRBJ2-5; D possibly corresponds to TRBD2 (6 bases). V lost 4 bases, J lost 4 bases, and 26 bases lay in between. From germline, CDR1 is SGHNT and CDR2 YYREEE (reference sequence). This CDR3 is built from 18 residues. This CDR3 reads CASSPTHGGPSRLETQYF. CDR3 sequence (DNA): TGTGCCAGCAGCCCAACCCACGGGGGACCCTCTAGGTTAGAGACCCAGTACTTC.

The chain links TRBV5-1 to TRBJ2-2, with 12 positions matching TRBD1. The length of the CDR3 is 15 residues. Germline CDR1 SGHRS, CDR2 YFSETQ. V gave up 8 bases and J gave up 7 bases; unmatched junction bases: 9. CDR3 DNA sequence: TGCGCCAGTTCAATCGGGACAGGGGGCAACGGGGAGCTGTTTTTT. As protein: CASSIGTGGNGELFF.

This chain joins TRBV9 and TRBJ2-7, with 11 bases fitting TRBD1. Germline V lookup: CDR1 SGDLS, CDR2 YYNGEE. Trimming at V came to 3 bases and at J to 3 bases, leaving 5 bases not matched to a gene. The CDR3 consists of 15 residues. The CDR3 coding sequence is TGTGCCAGCAGCGCCGGGACAGGGGGTATCTACGAGCAGTACTTC. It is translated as CASSAGTGGIYEQYF.

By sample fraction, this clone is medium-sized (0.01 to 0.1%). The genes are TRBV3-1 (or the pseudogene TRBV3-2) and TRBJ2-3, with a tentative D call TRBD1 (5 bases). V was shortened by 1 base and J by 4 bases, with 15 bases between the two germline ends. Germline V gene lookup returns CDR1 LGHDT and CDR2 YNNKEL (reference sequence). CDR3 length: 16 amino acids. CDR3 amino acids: CASSQVGNWGADTQYF. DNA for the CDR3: TGTGCCAGCAGCCAAGTGGGAAACTGGGGCGCAGATACGCAGTATTTT.

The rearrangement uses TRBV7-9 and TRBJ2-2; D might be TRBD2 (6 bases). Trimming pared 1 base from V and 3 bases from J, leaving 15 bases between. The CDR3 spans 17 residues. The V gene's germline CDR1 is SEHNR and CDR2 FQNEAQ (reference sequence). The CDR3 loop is CASSLGDRTTHTGELFF. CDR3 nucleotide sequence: TGTGCCAGCAGCTTAGGGGACCGGACTACCCACACCGGGGAGCTGTTTTTT.

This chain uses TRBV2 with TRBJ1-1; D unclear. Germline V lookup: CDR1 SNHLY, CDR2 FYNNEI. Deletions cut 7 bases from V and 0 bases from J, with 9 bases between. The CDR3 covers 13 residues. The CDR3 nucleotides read TGTGCCAGCAACTACGTAGTGAACACTGAAGCTTTCTTT. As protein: CASNYVVNTEAFF.

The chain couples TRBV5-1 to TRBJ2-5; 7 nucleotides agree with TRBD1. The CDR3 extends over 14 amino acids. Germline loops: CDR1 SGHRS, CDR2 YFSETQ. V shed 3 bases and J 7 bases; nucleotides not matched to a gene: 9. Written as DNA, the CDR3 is TGCGCCAGCAGCTCGATTGGGACAGCCAGGACCCAGTACTTC. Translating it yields CASSSIGTARTQYF.

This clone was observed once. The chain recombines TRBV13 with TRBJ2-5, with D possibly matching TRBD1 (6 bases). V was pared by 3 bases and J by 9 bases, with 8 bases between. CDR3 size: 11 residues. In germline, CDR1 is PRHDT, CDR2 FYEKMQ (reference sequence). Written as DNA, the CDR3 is TGTGCCAGCAGCTTTGAGGGGGCCCAGTACTTC. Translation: CASSFEGAQYF.

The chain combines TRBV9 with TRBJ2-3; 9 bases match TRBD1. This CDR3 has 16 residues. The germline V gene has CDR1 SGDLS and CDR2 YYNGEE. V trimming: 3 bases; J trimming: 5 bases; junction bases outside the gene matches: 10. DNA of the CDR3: TGTGCCAGCAGCGACGAAGGGACAGGGAGGGGAGATACGCAGTATTTT. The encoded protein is CASSDEGTGRGDTQYF.

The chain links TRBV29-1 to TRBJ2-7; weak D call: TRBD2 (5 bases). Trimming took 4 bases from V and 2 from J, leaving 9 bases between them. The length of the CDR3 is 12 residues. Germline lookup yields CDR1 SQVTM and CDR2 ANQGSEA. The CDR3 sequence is CSVVRDTYEQYF. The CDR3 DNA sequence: TGCAGCGTTGTACGGGATACCTACGAGCAGTACTTC.

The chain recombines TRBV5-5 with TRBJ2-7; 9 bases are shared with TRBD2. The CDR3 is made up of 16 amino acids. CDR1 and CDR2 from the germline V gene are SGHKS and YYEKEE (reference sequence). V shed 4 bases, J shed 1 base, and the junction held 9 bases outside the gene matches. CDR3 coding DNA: TGTGCCAGCAGCAGTGGGGGGGGACTAGCTTCCTACGAGCAGTACGTC. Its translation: CASSSGGGLASYEQYV.

The CDR3 is CASSLTRTGGIGELFF. The CDR3 DNA is TGTGCCAGCAGCCTTACCCGGACAGGCGGGATCGGGGAGCTGTTTTTT. The chain uses TRBV7-6 and TRBJ2-2, with D tentatively TRBD1 (7 bases). CDR1 and CDR2 (germline): SGHVS, FNYEAQ. The CDR3 runs to 16 residues. Between the trimmed V and J ends, which lost 5 bases and 7 bases, there was a span of 20 bases.

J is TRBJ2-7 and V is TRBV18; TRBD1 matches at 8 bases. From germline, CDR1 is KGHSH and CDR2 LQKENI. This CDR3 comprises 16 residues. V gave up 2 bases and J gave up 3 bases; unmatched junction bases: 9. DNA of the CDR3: TGTGCCAGCTCACCATACACGACAGGGGCAGTCTACGAGCAGTACTTC. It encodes CASSPYTTGAVYEQYF.

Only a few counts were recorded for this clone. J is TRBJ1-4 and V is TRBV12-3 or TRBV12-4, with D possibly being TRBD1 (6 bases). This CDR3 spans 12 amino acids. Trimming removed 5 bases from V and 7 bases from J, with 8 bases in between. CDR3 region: CASSGQLEKLFF. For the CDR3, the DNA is TGTGCCAGCAGTGGACAGCTTGAAAAACTGTTTTTT.

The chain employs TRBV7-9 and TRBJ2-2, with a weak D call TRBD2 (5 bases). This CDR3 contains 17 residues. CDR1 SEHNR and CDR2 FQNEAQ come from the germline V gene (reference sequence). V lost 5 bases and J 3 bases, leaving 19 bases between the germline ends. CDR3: CASSPLLKEEDTGELFF. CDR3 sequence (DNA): TGTGCCAGCAGCCCCCTTCTGAAGGAGGAAGACACCGGGGAGCTGTTTTTT.

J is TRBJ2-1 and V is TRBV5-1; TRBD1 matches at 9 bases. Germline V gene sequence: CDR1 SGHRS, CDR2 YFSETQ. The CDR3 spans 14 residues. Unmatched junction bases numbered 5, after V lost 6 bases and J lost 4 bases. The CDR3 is CASKWDRDYNEQFF. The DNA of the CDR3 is TGCGCCAGCAAGTGGGACAGGGATTACAATGAGCAGTTCTTC.

CDR3 bases: TGTGCCAGCAGCCGACGTTCGCCTAGCGGGGGGGACGAGCAGTACTTC. As protein: CASSRRSPSGGDEQYF. The rearrangement uses TRBV3-1 (or the pseudogene TRBV3-2) and TRBJ2-7, with 12 bases fitting TRBD2. CDR3 length: 16 amino acids. Germline V gene sequence: CDR1 LGHDT, CDR2 YNNKEL (reference sequence). Trimming removed 4 bases from V and 5 bases from J; junction bases left unmatched: 9.

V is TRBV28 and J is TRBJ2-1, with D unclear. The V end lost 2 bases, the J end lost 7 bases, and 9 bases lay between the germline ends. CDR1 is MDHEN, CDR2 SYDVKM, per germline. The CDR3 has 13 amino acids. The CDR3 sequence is CASSLGGFNEQFF. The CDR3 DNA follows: TGTGCCAGCAGTTTAGGCGGATTTAATGAGCAGTTCTTC.